This T cell receptor beta chain was documented in a study of blood T cell repertoires in COVID-19. Study in general: COVID-19 samples collected from the United States, Italy and Spain covered acute and convalescent phases. Sample material is recorded as cDNA or gDNA derived from T cells, B-cell-depleted T cells, or PBMCs.

V lost 0 bases and J lost 3, with 7 bases in between. This CDR3 has 13 residues. Germline V lookup: CDR1 SGHDT, CDR2 YYEEEE. Under the authors' procedure: The assay estimated nucleated cells by amplifying reference gene primers. TCRdb keeps only in-frame clones here, not all; method: immunoSEQ multiplex PCR. V and J calls and clone size are copied from that table; D and trimming were computed from the DNA. The repertoire includes around 270,000 clones, approximately 86% of them detected once, and almost 2% sits in the top ten. The sequence derives from a man under 40 with active or convalescent COVID-19. V usage is TRBV5-6 and J usage is TRBJ2-7; D is undetermined. The sample consisted of peripheral blood. CDR3 DNA: TGTGCCAGCAGCTTGGACTCGTTCTACGAGCAGTACTTC. This gives the protein CASSLDSFYEQYF.